The rows below give T cell receptor beta chains drawn from one sample of a study of type 1 and type 2 diabetes patients. From the multiplex PCR reads, TCRdb called clonotypes with MiXCR, one entry per CDR3 protein. Found here are 250,000 or so distinct CDR3 sequences, 47% of them singletons; the top ten hold roughly an eighth. Sequenced material: peripheral blood mononuclear cells (PBMCs). These receptors were obtained from a man between 18 and 35 years old with type 2 diabetes. Both conserved end residues are part of each CDR3. D genes are given only for firm matches. Expanded clones are given a class, and other clones once, few, many or no size at all.

J | size | V | D | DNA | CDR3
TRBJ1-5 | - | TRBV12-3/TRBV12-4 | TRBD1 | TGTGCTAGTGAAAAACAGGGGGCCGGCAATCAGCCCCAGCATTTT | CASEKQGAGNQPQHF
TRBJ1-2 | - | TRBV2 | - | TGTGCCAGCAGTCTACGGGGGATCAAGGACTGTGGCTACACCTTC | CASSLRGIKDCGYTF
TRBJ2-7 | few | TRBV25-1 | - | TGTGCCAGCAGTGAAGAAGCTAGCTCCTACAATGAGCAGTACTTC | CASSEEASSYNEQYF
TRBJ1-4 | few | TRBV19 | - | TGTGCCAGTATAGGCCCTAATGAAAAACTGTTTTTT | CASIGPNEKLFF
TRBJ1-2 | once | TRBV29-1 | TRBD1 | TGTGCCAGTAGTGAGGGACAGCGTGTAAACTATGGCTACACCTTC | CASSEGQRVNYGYTF
TRBJ1-2 | - | TRBV20-1 | - | TGCAGTGCTAGAGATTTACGGAGCTATGGCTACACCTTC | CSARDLRSYGYTF
TRBJ2-7 | - | TRBV19 | - | TGTGCCAGTAGTGAAGGGCCTTATTGGGACTTC | CASSEGPYWDF
TRBJ2-1 | - | TRBV7-3 | - | TGTGCCAGCAGCGGGGCAGGGTGGGTGGAGCAGTTCTTC | CASSGAGWVEQFF
TRBJ1-2 | - | TRBV6-5 | - | TGTGCCAGCAGTTACTACGGTTCCTCTAACTATGGCTACACCTTC | CASSYYGSSNYGYTF
TRBJ2-5 | few | TRBV4-1 | TRBD1 | TGCGCCAGCAGCACGGGACAGGGGCCCTCGGAGACCCAGTACTTC | CASSTGQGPSETQYF
TRBJ2-7 | - | TRBV7-2 | TRBD1 | TGTGCCAGCAGCCCGAGAGGGGGCAATTCCCTGGGGCAGTACTTC | CASSPRGGNSLGQYF
TRBJ2-5 | few | TRBV2 | - | TGTGCCAGCAGTCGGGGGTCCCAAGAGACCCAGTACTTC | CASSRGSQETQYF
TRBJ2-7 | - | TRBV30 | TRBD1 | TGTGCCTGGAGTATCGGTGGAGTGGGGGACAGGGACTACAAGCAGTACTTC | CAWSIGGVGDRDYKQYF
TRBJ1-2 | - | TRBV20-1 | - | TGCAGTGCTTATGGCGGGGCGGGGCCCCGCACCTTC | CSAYGGAGPRTF
TRBJ2-7 | few | TRBV6-6 | - | TGTGCCACCTCCCGGGACATCACCTACGAGCAGTACTTC | CATSRDITYEQYF
TRBJ1-1 | - | TRBV10-1 | - | TGCGCCAGCAGGGCGCTCCGGGACATGAACACTGAAGCTTTCTTT | CASRALRDMNTEAFF
TRBJ2-3 | - | TRBV7-3 | TRBD2 | TGTGCCAGCAGCCTACAACCGGGGACTAGCGGGGGGGCGAATACGCAGTATTTT | CASSLQPGTSGGANTQYF
TRBJ1-2 | few | TRBV12-3/TRBV12-4 | - | TGTGCCAGCTGGGCGGGTAACTATGGCTACACCTTC | CASWAGNYGYTF
TRBJ1-2 | few | TRBV27 | - | TGTGCCAGCAGTTTATCAGGGGGTAGTGGCTACACCTTC | CASSLSGGSGYTF
TRBJ1-1 | - | TRBV11-2 | - | TGTGCCAGCAGCAGCGGACACGGTGAAGCTTTCTTT | CASSSGHGEAFF
TRBJ2-5 | few | TRBV12-5 | - | TGTGCTAGCAAACAGGGCACTAGCAGGTTTGGAGGGACCCAGTACTTC | CASKQGTSRFGGTQYF
TRBJ2-7 | - | TRBV18 | - | TGTGCCAGCTCACCCTACGACAGGTCCCTATACGAGCAGTACTTC | CASSPYDRSLYEQYF
TRBJ2-7 | few | TRBV6-6 | - | TGTGCCAGCAGTGAAGTGGGAGACAGCTCCTACGAGCAGTACTTC | CASSEVGDSSYEQYF
TRBJ1-2 | - | TRBV30 | - | TGTGCCTGGAGTGGGGGGACGGCTTATGGCTACACCTTC | CAWSGGTAYGYTF
TRBJ2-6 | - | TRBV2 | - | TGTGCCAGCAGTCCCGGGACAGGGGCCAACGTCCTGACTTTC | CASSPGTGANVLTF
TRBJ2-7 | - | TRBV5-1 | - | TGCGCCAGCAGTAACCCCATAGAAATACCCTACGAGCAGTACTTC | CASSNPIEIPYEQYF
TRBJ2-3 | many | TRBV10-1 | - | TGCGCCAGCAGTGAGTCGTTTCAGGATACGCAGTATTTT | CASSESFQDTQYF
TRBJ2-5 | - | TRBV15 | TRBD2 | TGTGCCACCAGCAGAGAGATGGGGGGGCAAGAGACCCAGTACTTC | CATSREMGGQETQYF
TRBJ2-7 | few | TRBV10-3 | TRBD1 | TGTGCCACCGGGACAGGGGGCGCCGAGCAGTACTTC | CATGTGGAEQYF
TRBJ2-2 | few | TRBV24-1 | - | TGTGCCACCAGTGATTTGGGTAGCGACACCGGGGAGCTGTTTTTT | CATSDLGSDTGELFF
TRBJ2-7 | - | TRBV2 | - | TGTGCCAGCAGGAGGGGCAGGATGGGGGAGCAGTACTTC | CASRRGRMGEQYF
TRBJ2-5 | - | TRBV2 | - | TGTGCCAGCCGGTCTGGGGCCTACGTACCCCAAGAGACCCAGTACTTC | CASRSGAYVPQETQYF
TRBJ2-3 | - | TRBV10-3 | - | TGTGCCGCCGGTGGGAGCACAGATACGCAGTATTTT | CAAGGSTDTQYF
TRBJ2-3 | - | TRBV7-3 | - | TGTGCCAGCAGCGTCTCTACCACAGATACGCAGTATTTT | CASSVSTTDTQYF
TRBJ1-2 | - | TRBV15 | - | TGTGCCACCAGCAGAGGGGACATTTATGGCTACACCTTC | CATSRGDIYGYTF
TRBJ1-6 | - | TRBV9 | - | TGTGCCAGCAGCGCGGTGGGAAGCTCCTATAATTCACCCCTCCACTTT | CASSAVGSSYNSPLHF
TRBJ1-6 | - | TRBV12-3/TRBV12-4 | - | TGTGCCAGCAGTTTCAAAGGTGGCTATAATTCACCCCTCCACTTT | CASSFKGGYNSPLHF
TRBJ2-7 | few | TRBV5-5 | - | TGTGCCAGCAGTGATGTGGGGGACTACGAGCAGTACTTC | CASSDVGDYEQYF
TRBJ2-2 | - | TRBV25-1 | - | TGTGCCAGCAGTGACCCCCGAGGAAGGGCCACGAACACCGGGGAGCTGTTTTTT | CASSDPRGRATNTGELFF
TRBJ2-2 | few | TRBV15 | TRBD1 | TGTGCCACCAGCAGTTTAATGGGCAGGGGGCGCCCCGGGGAGCTGTTTTTT | CATSSLMGRGRPGELFF
TRBJ2-7 | - | TRBV18 | - | TGTGCCAGCTCACCACCGACCCCCCTCTACGAGCAGTACTTC | CASSPPTPLYEQYF
TRBJ2-2 | - | TRBV7-2 | - | TGTGCCAGCAGCTTCGGGGCCGCGGGGGAGCTGTTTTTT | CASSFGAAGELFF
TRBJ2-7 | - | TRBV9 | - | TGTGCCAGCAGCGTATTCCGGGGAAGGGAGCAGTACTTC | CASSVFRGREQYF
TRBJ2-1 | - | TRBV9 | TRBD2 | TGTGCCAGCAGCGTTGGAGCGGGAGTCGGCAATGAGCAGTTCTTC | CASSVGAGVGNEQFF
TRBJ2-5 | once | TRBV30 | - | TGTGCCAGCAGCCAATACACCCTATGGACCCAGTACTTC | CASSQYTLWTQYF
TRBJ2-1 | few | TRBV19 | TRBD1 | TGTGCCAGTAGTCGGACAGGCAATGAGCAGTTCTTC | CASSRTGNEQFF
TRBJ1-4 | - | TRBV7-2 | - | TGTGCCAGCAGCTTAGCGGCAGGCCCAACTAATGGAAAACTGTTTTTT | CASSLAAGPTNGKLFF
TRBJ1-2 | - | TRBV29-1 | - | TGCAGCGTTGAACCACGGAGACAGGACTACTATGGCTACACCTTC | CSVEPRRQDYYGYTF
TRBJ2-5 | - | TRBV7-2 | TRBD1 | TGTGCCAGCAGCCAACCGGACAGGGCTAAGACCCAGTACTTC | CASSQPDRAKTQYF
TRBJ1-4 | - | TRBV7-2 | TRBD1 | TGTGCCAGCAGCCAGGACAGGGGGTATGAAAAACTGTTTTTT | CASSQDRGYEKLFF
TRBJ2-5 | few | TRBV20-1 | - | TGCAGTGCTAGATTGGGGAGATGGGAGACCCAGTACTTC | CSARLGRWETQYF
TRBJ2-1 | - | TRBV7-8 | TRBD1 | TGTGCCAGCAGGGGACAGGCCGGTGTGGATGAGCAGTTCTTC | CASRGQAGVDEQFF
TRBJ2-1 | - | TRBV20-1 | - | TGCAGTGCTATTGAGGGAGGCTCCTCCTACAATGAGCAGTTCTTC | CSAIEGGSSYNEQFF
TRBJ1-3 | - | TRBV7-2 | - | TGTGCCAGCAGCTTAGCTCAGTACTCTGGAAACACCATATATTTT | CASSLAQYSGNTIYF
TRBJ2-7 | - | TRBV30 | TRBD1 | TGTGCCTGGAGTGGCGGACAGGGATCTTTCTACGAGCAGTACTTC | CAWSGGQGSFYEQYF
TRBJ2-2 | - | TRBV2 | TRBD1 | TGTGCCAGCAGGGGGGACAGGGGGCTCACCGGGGAGCTGTTTTTT | CASRGDRGLTGELFF
TRBJ2-7 | - | TRBV12-3/TRBV12-4 | TRBD2 | TGTGCCAGCAGTTTCGAGAGCGGGAGGGCCCACAATGAGCAGTACTTC | CASSFESGRAHNEQYF
TRBJ2-5 | - | TRBV7-2 | TRBD1 | TGTGCCAGCAGCTCCGGGACAGGGGATGAGACCCAGTACTTC | CASSSGTGDETQYF